This T cell receptor (beta chain) is drawn from a study of T cell clones after liver transplantation (dated by TCRdb to between 2017 and 2020). As for the study more broadly: ITN030ST, the source of the samples, was a randomized trial that attempted immunosuppression withdrawal within 2 years of liver transplantation. Donor-reactive T cell clones were identified by TCRbeta sequencing following a pre-transplant mixed lymphocyte reaction and were subsequently tracked in post-transplant blood. Third party-reactive TCRbeta sequences were also identified from pre-transplant MLRs to serve as an antigen-independent comparator for donor-reactive sequences. Three of the eight recipients were HCV-positive; the others were transplanted for non-autoimmune, non-viral indications. The subjects received no induction therapy and were kept on standard immunosuppression until randomization at 12-24 months post-transplant. Tolerance meant complete immunosuppression withdrawal for at least one year without liver enzymes rising beyond twice the upper limit of normal. Blood samples were collected pre-transplant, pre-randomization before withdrawal, and post-randomization after either full withdrawal or failed withdrawal. The study cohort included 8 liver transplant recipients, of whom 3 were classified as tolerant and 5 as non-tolerant.

Thawed unstimulated PBMCs were stained for CD3, CD4 and CD8 and FACS-sorted into CD3+CD4+ and CD3+CD8+ populations. Each of the 8 studied subjects was randomized to immunosuppression withdrawal. The Qiagen DNeasy Blood and Tissue Kit was used to isolate genomic DNA. Reading the germline V gene gives CDR1 MDHEN and CDR2 SYDVKM. Trimming takes 6 bases from V and 2 bases from J, and the germline ends sit 17 bases apart. From the cysteine up to the phenylalanine, the CDR3 has a length of 16 residues. CDR3 DNA is the only sequence kept; it has 48 bases, read in frame from the first base. Findings and caveats that apply to the study as a whole: When repertoire turnover was taken into account, detection of donor-reactive sequences was significantly reduced in 7 of 8 subjects for CD4 and in 8 of 8 subjects for CD8. A greater decline was seen for donor-reactive sequences than for third party-reactive sequences, suggesting partial antigen-specific deletion unrelated to withdrawal success. In two subjects, low numbers of available donor cells limited the measurable donor-reactive repertoire. In 5 of 8 subjects, circulating donor-reactive CD4 TCRbeta sequences decreased significantly after transplant, regardless of tolerance or HCV status. Since no allograft tissue specimens were available, donor-reactive T cells may have migrated into the graft instead of being deleted. Conclusions were preliminary, limited by small, heterogeneous patient numbers and non-standardized post-transplant time points.

High-throughput TCRbeta CDR3 sequencing of frozen genomic DNA was performed by immunoSEQ, including PCR amplification, mapping, bias correction and internal controls. Regarding the original processing steps: Productive rearrangements were retained, and unique TCRbeta sequences were defined by the CDR3 nucleotide sequence together with the V and J gene. For classification of a sequence as donor-reactive, at least 5-fold expansion in CFSE-low cells relative to unstimulated pre-transplant cells and a frequency of at least 0.01% were required. To ensure at least 90% detection power, minimum frequency thresholds were set for each subject based on that subject's lowest-template unstimulated sample. Jensen-Shannon divergence between the top 1000 TCRbeta sequences post- versus pre-transplant served as the measure of repertoire turnover. Two-sided Fisher's exact tests were used to test for changes in the detection of donor-reactive sequences. The table was pulled from immuneACCESS by TCRdb, which kept in-frame rearrangements only. Such tables lose some clones; where checked, under half of the loss comes from unresolved V genes, and the rest has no known cause. The V and J calls and clone size are taken from that table; D and trimming were inferred from the DNA. This sample lists some 50,000 clones; around 70% were detected once. The top ten constitute about 9.7% of the sample.

There are a few counts of this clone. The antigen it recognizes is unknown. The record has no base qualities; no much larger clone is one base away. The starting material was CD4+ T cells from blood, obtained at the 22-month timepoint. This chain is built from TRBV28 and TRBJ1-3, with the D gene uncertain. This receptor was taken from a human patient who received a liver transplant. The graft donor may be the source of some T cells after a transplant. The CDR3 in this case is CASSPSWGGAGNTIYF. The sequenced DNA: TGTGCCAGCAGCCCAAGTTGGGGAGGAGCTGGAAACACCATATATTTT. Reference TRBV28 and TRBJ1-3 genes cover what lies past the CDR3, so the full variable domain is DVKVTQSSRYLVKRTGEKVFLECVQDMDHENMFWYRQDPGLGLRLIYFSYDVKMKEKGDIPEGYSVSREKKERFSLILESASTNQTSMYLCASSPSWGGAGNTIYFGEGSWLTVV.